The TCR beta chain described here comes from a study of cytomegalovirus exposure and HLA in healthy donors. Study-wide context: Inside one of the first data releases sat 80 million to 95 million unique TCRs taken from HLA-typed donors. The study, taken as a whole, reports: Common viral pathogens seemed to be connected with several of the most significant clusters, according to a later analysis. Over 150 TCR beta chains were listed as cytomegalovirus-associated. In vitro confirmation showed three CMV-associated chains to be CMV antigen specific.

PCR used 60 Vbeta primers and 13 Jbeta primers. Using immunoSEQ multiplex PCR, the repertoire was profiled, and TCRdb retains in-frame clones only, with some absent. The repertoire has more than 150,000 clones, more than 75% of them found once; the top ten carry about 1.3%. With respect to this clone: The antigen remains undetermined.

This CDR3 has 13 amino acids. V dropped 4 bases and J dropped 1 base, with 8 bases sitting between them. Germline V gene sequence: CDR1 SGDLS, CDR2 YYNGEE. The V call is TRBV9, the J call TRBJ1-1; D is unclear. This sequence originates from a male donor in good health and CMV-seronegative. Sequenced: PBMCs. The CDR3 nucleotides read TGTGCCAGCAGCTTCAGTCCGAACACTGAAGCTTTCTTT. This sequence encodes CASSFSPNTEAFF.